This passage covers 11 T cell receptor beta chains from one sample sequenced in a study of post-analysis software for immune sequencing data. Unique molecular identifiers were present in the TCR beta cDNA libraries. TCRdb re-called the PCR reads through MiXCR, storing one row per CDR3 protein. The data contain about 540,000 distinct CDR3 sequences, approximately 34% of them singletons. Study-wide results and caveats: Roughly 5 TRBV segments (TRBV5-6, TRBV5-1 and TRBV20-1 among them) occurred more frequently in patients than in controls.

No antigen has been identified for these receptors. Sequenced input: blood. The receptors were sampled from a girl aged 2 to 17 with multiple sclerosis.

The chain couples TRBV12-3 or TRBV12-4 to TRBJ2-5, with 7 bases lining up with TRBD2. With the DNA end fitting TRBJ2-7 better, the J assignment may be wrong. This CDR3 has 13 residues. The CDR3 DNA follows: TGTGCCAGCAGCCGGGGGGTAAAGAACGAGCAGTACTTC. Its translation: CASSRGVKNEQYF.

V gene TRBV5-1 combines with J gene TRBJ2-7; no clear D gene. Per the germline V gene, CDR1 is SGHRS and CDR2 is YFSETQ. V lost 4 bases, J lost 0 bases, and 14 bases lay in between. This CDR3 spans 15 amino acids. The CDR3 loop reads CASSRTGSTSYEQYF. DNA of the CDR3: TGCGCCAGCAGCAGGACGGGTTCCACCTCCTACGAGCAGTACTTC.

In nucleotides, the CDR3 is TGCAGTGCTAGAGTTGGACTAGAAGTGGAGACCCAGTACTTC. Residues: CSARVGLEVETQYF. The chain joins TRBV20-1 to TRBJ2-5, with TRBD2 matching over 7 bases. Losses at the gene ends were 1 base for V and 5 bases for J; bases not matched to a gene: 7. The length of the CDR3 is 14 residues. CDR1 is DFQATT and CDR2 is SNEGSKA in the germline V gene (reference sequence).

The chain is built from TRBV20-1 and TRBJ2-5; D gene uncertain. The CDR3 runs to 11 residues. Germline V gene lookup returns CDR1 DFQATT and CDR2 SNEGSKA (reference sequence). V gave up 4 bases and J gave up 11 bases, with 14 bases separating them. The chain's CDR3 is CSANSPYGQYF. The CDR3 region has the DNA TGCAGTGCTAACTCTCCGTACGGGCAGTACTTC.

This clonotype turned up a few times. This chain joins TRBV20-1 and TRBJ2-3, with TRBD2 as a possible D gene (5 bases). This CDR3 comprises 13 residues. Germline V gene sequence: CDR1 DFQATT, CDR2 SNEGSKA (reference sequence). Trimming removed 1 base from V and 1 base from J, with 6 bases in between. CDR3 residues: CSARVRGTDTQYF. CDR3 coding DNA: TGCAGTGCTAGAGTGCGGGGCACAGATACGCAGTATTTT.

This clonotype has only a few counts. The chain links TRBV7-9 to TRBJ1-4, with no clear D. V shed 7 bases and J shed 3 bases, with 9 bases lying between them. Germline V gene sequence: CDR1 SEHNR, CDR2 FQNEAQ (reference sequence). This CDR3 is built from 13 residues. The CDR3 loop reads CASKAAPNEKLFF. In DNA form, the CDR3 reads TGTGCCAGCAAGGCAGCCCCTAATGAAAAACTGTTTTTT.

The table lists this clonotype with a few counts. The gene calls are TRBV24-1 and TRBJ2-1, with 11 positions matching TRBD2. Germline CDR1 KGHDR, CDR2 SFDVKD. This CDR3 comprises 16 residues. Germline trimming cut 4 bases from V and 5 bases from J; bases unmatched to any gene: 6. CDR3 sequence reads: CATSDRSGGVHNEQFF. The CDR3 DNA follows: TGTGCCACCAGTGACCGTAGCGGGGGGGTCCACAATGAGCAGTTCTTC.

This clonotype was seen many times. V is TRBV28 and J is TRBJ2-2; D not resolved. This CDR3 comprises 14 residues. Germline CDR1 reads MDHEN; CDR2 reads SYDVKM. V was trimmed by 6 bases and J by 14 bases, leaving 22 bases between them. CDR3 nucleotide sequence: TGTGCCAGCAGCTTTTATCCCAACACCGGGCCCCTGTTTTTT. Protein: CASSFYPNTGPLFF.

This clonotype came up a few times. The rearrangement joins TRBV12-3 or TRBV12-4 to TRBJ2-7; TRBD1 matches at 8 bases. The J segment lost 0 bases and the V segment lost 5 bases, leaving 9 bases of the junction unmatched. The CDR3 spans 16 residues. The CDR3 DNA sequence: TGTGCCAGCAGTCCCAGGGGGCTTAGGAGCTCCTACGAGCAGTACTTC. Amino acids: CASSPRGLRSSYEQYF.

In DNA, the CDR3 is TGTGCCAGCAGTTACTCCGGGGGCCGGGGCTCCTATAATTCACCCCTCCACTTT. Its translation: CASSYSGGRGSYNSPLHF. The chain joins TRBV6-5 to TRBJ1-6, with TRBD1 as a possible D gene (6 bases). CDR1 is MNHEY, CDR2 SVGAGI, per germline. This CDR3 spans 18 amino acids. Deletions cut 0 bases from V and 0 bases from J, with 12 bases between.

The CDR3, as DNA: TGCAGTGCTCTGAGCGGGGGGGCTTGGGAGACCCAGTACTTC. Translating gives CSALSGGAWETQYF. The chain links TRBV20-1 to TRBJ2-5; 10 nucleotides agree with TRBD2. The J segment lost 5 bases and the V segment lost 5 bases, leaving 8 bases of the junction unmatched. The germline gives CDR1 DFQATT, CDR2 SNEGSKA (reference sequence). The CDR3 totals 14 residues.